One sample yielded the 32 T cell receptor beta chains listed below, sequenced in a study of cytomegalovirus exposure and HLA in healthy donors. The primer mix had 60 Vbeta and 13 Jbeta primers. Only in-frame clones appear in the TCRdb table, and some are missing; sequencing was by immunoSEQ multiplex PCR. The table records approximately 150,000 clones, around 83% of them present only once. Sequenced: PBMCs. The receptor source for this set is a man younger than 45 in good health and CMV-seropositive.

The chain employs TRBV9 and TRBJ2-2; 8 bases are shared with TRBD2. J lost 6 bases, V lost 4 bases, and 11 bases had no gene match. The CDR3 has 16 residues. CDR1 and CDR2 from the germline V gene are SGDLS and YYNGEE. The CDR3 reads CASSSLIGRAPGELFF. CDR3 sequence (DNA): TGTGCCAGCAGCAGCCTGATCGGGAGGGCCCCCGGGGAGCTGTTTTTT.

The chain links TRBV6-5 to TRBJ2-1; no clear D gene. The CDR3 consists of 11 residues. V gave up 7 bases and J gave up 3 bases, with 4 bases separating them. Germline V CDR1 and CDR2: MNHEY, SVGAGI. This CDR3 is CASNNYNEQFF. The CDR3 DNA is TGTGCCAGCAACAACTACAATGAGCAGTTCTTC.

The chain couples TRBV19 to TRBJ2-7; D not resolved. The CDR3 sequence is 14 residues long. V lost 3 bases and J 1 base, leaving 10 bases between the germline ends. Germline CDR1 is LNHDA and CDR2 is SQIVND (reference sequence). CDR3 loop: CASSIGVGSYEQYF. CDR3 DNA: TGTGCCAGTAGTATTGGTGTCGGTTCCTACGAGCAGTACTTC.

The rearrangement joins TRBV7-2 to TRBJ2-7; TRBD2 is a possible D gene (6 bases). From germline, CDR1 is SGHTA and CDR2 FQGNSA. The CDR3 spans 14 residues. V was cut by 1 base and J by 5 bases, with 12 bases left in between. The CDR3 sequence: CASSLDVSGNEQYF. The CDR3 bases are TGTGCCAGCAGCTTAGATGTTAGCGGAAACGAGCAGTACTTC.

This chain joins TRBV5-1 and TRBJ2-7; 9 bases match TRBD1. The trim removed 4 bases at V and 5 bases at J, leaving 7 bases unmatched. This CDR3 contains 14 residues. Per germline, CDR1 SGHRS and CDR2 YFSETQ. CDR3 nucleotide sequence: TGCGCCAGCAGCACACGGACAGGGGTACACGAGCAGTACTTC. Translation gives CASSTRTGVHEQYF.

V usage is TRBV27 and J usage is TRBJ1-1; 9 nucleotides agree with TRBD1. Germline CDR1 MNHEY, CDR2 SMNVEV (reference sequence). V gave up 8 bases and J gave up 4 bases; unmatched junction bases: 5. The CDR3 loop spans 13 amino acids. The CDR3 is CASERQGGTEAFF. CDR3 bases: TGTGCCAGCGAGAGACAGGGGGGCACTGAAGCTTTCTTT.

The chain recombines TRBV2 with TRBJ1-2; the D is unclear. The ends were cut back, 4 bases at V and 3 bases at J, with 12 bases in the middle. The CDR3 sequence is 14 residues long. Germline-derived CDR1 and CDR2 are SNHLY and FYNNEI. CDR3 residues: CASSAAGLDYGYTF. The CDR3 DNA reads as TGTGCCAGCAGTGCGGCGGGGTTGGACTATGGCTACACCTTC.

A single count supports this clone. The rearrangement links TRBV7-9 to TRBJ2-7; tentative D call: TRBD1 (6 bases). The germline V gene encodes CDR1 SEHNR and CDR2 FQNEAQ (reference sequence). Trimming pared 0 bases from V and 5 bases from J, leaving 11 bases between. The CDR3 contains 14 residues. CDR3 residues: CASSLAGTSHEQYF. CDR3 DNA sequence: TGTGCCAGCAGCTTAGCAGGGACATCCCACGAGCAGTACTTC.

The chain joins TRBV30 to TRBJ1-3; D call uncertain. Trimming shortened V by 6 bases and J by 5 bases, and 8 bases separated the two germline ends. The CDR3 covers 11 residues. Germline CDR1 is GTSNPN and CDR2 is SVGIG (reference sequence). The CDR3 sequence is CACPKRNTIYF. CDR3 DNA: TGTGCCTGCCCTAAAAGAAACACCATATATTTT.

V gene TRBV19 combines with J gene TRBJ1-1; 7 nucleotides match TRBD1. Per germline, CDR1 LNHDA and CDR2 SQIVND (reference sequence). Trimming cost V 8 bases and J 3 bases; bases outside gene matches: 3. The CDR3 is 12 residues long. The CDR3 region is CASRDRDTEAFF. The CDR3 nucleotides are TGTGCCAGTCGGGACAGAGACACTGAAGCTTTCTTT.

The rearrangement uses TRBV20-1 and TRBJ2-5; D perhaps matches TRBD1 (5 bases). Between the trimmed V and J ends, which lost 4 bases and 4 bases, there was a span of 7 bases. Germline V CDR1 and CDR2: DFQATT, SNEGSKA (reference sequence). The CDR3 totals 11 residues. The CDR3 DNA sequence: TGCAGTGCTATCAGGGCAGAGACCCAGTACTTC. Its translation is CSAIRAETQYF.

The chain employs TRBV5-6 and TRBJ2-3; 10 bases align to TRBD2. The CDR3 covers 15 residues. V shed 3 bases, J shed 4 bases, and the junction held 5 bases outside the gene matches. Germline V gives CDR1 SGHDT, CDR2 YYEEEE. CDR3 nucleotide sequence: TGTGCCAGCAGCTCCAGCGGGAGGGGCCCAGATACGCAGTATTTT. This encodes CASSSSGRGPDTQYF.

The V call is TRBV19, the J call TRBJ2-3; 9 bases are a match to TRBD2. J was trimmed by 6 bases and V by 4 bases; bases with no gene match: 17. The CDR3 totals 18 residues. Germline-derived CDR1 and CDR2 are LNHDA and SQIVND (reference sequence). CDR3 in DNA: TGTGCCAGTAGTAACCCTAACACCCCCGGCGGGAGGGCGGATACGCAGTATTTT. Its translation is CASSNPNTPGGRADTQYF.

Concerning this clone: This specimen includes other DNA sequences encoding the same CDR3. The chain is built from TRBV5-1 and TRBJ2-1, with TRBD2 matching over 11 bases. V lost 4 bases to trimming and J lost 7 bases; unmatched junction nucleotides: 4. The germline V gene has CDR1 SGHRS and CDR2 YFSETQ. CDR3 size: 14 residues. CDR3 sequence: CASSLASGRNEQFF. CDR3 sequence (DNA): TGCGCCAGCAGCCTAGCTAGCGGGAGGAATGAGCAGTTCTTC.

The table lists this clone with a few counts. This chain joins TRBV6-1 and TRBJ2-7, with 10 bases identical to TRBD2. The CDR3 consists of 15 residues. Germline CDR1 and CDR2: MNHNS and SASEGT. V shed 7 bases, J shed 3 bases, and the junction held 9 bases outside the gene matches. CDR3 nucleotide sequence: TGTGCCAGCACCTTACAACCTAGCGGGGGCTACGAGCAGTACGTC. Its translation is CASTLQPSGGYEQYV.

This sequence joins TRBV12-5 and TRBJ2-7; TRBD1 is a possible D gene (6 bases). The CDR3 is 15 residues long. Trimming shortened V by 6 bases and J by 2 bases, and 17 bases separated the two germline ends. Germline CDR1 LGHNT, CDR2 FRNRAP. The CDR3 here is CASGRPSTGPYEQYV. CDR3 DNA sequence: TGTGCTAGTGGCCGTCCATCTACAGGGCCCTACGAGCAGTACGTC.

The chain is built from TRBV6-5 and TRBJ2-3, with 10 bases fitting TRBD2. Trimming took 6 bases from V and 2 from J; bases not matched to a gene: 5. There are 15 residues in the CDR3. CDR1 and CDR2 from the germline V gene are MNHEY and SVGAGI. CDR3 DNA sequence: TGTGCCAGCAGACCCAGCGGGAGGGTCACAGATACGCAGTATTTT. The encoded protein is CASRPSGRVTDTQYF.

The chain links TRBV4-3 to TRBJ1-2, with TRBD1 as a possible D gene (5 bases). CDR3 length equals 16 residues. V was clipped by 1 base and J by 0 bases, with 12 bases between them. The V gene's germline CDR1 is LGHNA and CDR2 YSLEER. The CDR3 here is CASSQVGRVTNYGYTF. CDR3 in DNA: TGCGCCAGCAGCCAAGTAGGCAGGGTGACTAACTATGGCTACACCTTC.

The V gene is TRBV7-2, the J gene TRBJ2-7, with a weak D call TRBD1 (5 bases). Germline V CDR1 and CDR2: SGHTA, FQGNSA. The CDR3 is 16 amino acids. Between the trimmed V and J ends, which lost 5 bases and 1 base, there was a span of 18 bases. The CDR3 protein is CASSRGAAGSSYEQYV. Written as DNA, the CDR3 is TGTGCCAGCAGCCGTGGGGCGGCAGGGTCGTCCTACGAGCAGTACGTC.

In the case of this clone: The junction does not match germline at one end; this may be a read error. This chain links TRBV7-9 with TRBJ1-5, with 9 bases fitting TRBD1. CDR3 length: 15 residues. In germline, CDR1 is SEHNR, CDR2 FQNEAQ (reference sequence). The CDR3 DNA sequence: TGTTCCAGCAGCTTAGGACAGGGGAGTGATCAGCCCCAGCATTTT. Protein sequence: CSSSLGQGSDQPQHF.

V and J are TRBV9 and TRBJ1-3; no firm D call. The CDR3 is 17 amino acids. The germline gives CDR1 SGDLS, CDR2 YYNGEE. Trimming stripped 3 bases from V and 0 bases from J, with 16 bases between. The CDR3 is CASSAIPVGLSGNTIYF. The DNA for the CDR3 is TGTGCCAGCAGCGCGATCCCCGTTGGGCTCTCTGGAAACACCATATATTTT.

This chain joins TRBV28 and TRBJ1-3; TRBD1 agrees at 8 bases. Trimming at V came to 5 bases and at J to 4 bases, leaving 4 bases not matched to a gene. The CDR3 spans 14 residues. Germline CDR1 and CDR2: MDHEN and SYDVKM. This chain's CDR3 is CASSAGGIGNTIYF. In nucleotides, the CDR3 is TGTGCCAGCAGTGCAGGGGGCATAGGAAACACCATATATTTT.

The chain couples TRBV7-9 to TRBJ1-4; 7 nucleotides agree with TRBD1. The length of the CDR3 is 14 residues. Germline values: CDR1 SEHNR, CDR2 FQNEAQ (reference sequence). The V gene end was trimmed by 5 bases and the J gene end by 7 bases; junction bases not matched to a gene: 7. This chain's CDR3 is CASSPRGRGEKLFF. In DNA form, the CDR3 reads TGTGCCAGCAGCCCGAGGGGGCGCGGTGAAAAACTGTTTTTT.

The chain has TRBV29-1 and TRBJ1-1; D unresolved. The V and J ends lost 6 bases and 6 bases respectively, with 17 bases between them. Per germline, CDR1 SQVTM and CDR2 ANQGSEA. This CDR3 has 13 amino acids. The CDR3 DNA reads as TGCAGCGTCCCCAGGCCTGCGGGATCTGAAGCTTTCTTT. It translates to CSVPRPAGSEAFF.

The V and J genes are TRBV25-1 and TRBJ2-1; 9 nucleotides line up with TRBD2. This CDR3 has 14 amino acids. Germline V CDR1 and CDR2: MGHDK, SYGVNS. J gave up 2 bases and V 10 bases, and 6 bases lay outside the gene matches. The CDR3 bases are TGTGCCACCCGGCGGGGGGGTGCCTACAATGAGCAGTTCTTC. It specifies CATRRGGAYNEQFF.

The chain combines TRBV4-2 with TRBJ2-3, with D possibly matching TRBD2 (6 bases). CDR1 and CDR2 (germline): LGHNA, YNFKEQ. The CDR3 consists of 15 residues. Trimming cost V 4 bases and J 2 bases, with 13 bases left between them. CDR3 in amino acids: CASSPSRDFTDTQYF. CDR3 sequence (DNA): TGTGCCAGCAGCCCAAGCCGGGACTTCACAGATACGCAGTATTTT.

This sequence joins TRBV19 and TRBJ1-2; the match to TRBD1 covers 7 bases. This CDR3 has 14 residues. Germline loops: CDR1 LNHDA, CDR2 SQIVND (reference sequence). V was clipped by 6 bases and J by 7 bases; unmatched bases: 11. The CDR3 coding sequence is TGTGCCAGTAGGCTGACAGGGTTAAGGGTTGGCTACACCTTC. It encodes CASRLTGLRVGYTF.

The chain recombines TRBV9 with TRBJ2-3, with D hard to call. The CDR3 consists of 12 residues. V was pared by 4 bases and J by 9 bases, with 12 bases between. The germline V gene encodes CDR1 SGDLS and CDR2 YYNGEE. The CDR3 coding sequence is TGTGCCAGCAGCTTCCCCCGAGAGACGCAGTATTTT. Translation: CASSFPRETQYF.

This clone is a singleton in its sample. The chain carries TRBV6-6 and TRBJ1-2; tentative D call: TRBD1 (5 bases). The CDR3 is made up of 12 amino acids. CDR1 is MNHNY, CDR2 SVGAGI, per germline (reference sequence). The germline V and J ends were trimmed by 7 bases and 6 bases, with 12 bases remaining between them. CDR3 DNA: TGTGCCAGCAAGAAAGGGGAGGATGGCTACACCTTC. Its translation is CASKKGEDGYTF.

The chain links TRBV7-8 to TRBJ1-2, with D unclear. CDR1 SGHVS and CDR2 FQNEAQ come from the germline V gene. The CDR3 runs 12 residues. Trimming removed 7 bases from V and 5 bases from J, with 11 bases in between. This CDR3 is CASTQDWYGYTF. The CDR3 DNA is TGTGCCAGCACCCAGGACTGGTATGGCTACACCTTC.

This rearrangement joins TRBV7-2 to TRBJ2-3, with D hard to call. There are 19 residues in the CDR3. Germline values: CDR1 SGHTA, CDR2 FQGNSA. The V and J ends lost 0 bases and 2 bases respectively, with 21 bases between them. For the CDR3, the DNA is TGTGCCAGCAGCTTAGCTCCCCCCAATCGGCTCGCGGCCACAGATACGCAGTATTTT. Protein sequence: CASSLAPPNRLAATDTQYF.

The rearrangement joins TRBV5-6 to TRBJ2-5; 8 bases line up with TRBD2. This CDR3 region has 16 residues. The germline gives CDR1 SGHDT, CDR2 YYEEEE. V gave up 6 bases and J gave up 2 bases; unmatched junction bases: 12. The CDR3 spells CASNSLGASGQETQYF. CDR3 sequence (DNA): TGTGCCAGCAACTCGCTAGGGGCTAGCGGGCAAGAGACCCAGTACTTC.